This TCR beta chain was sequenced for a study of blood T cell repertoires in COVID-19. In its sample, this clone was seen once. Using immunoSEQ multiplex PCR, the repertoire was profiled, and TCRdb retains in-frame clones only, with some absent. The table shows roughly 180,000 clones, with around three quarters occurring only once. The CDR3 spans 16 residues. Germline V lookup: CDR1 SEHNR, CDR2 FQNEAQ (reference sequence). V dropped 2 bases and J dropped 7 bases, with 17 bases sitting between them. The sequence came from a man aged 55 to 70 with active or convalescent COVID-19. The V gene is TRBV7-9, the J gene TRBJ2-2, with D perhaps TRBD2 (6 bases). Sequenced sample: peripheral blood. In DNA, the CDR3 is TGTGCCAGCAGCTTACTGCCGGGAGAGGTGAACGGGGAGCTGTTTTTT. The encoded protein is CASSLLPGEVNGELFF.